The present TCR beta chain was sequenced within a study of molecular identifiers for immune sequencing clone quantification. The overall study: Four of five splits of RNA from approximately 20,000 or 100,000 naive CD8 cells were sequenced in replicates.

The study's findings and limits: The study reportedly detected spiked Jurkat TCR RNA from one cell among around 1 million naive cells.

In TCRdb, the PCR reads were re-called with MiXCR into one record per CDR3 protein. The data hold more than 450,000 distinct CDR3 sequences, with roughly 23% observed a single time. Germline V lookup: CDR1 SGHDT, CDR2 YYEEEE. Trimming stripped 2 bases from V and 14 bases from J, with 14 bases between. The CDR3 is made up of 12 amino acids. Between roughly 18,000 and 1,100,000 sorted cells, with 10%, 30% or 50% RNA, yielded naive CD8 libraries. Sorting recovered naive CD8 T cells on a CD8+CD4-CCR7+CD45RA+ profile. This clonotype was seen at least ten times. Its specificity is not known. This receptor was taken from a human donor in good health. Some libraries in this study had Jurkat cell RNA spiked in. Sequenced input: naive CD8+ T cells from blood, with Jurkat cell RNA spiked in. As for subset: FACS-sorted CD8+CD4-CCR7+CD45RA+ naive T cells. The chain has TRBV5-6 and TRBJ2-4; D is unclear. In nucleotides, the CDR3 is TGTGCCAGCAGCTTTTCACAAACAGCTGAGTACTTC. Translated: CASSFSQTAEYF. The whole variable domain, remainder taken from reference TRBV5-6 and TRBJ2-4, is DAGVTQSPTHLIKTRGQQVTLRCSPKSGHDTVSWYQQALGQGPQFIFQYYEEEERQRGNFPDRFSGHQFPNYSSELNVNALLLGDSALYLCASSFSQTAEYFGAGTRLSVL.